These 19 T cell receptor beta chains came from one sample sequenced in a study of T cell responses to AZD1222 COVID-19 vaccine. Profiling relied on immunoSEQ multiplex PCR, and the TCRdb table lists in-frame clones only, not all of them. The data hold approximately 150,000 clones, with roughly 87% observed a single time. The material sequenced was peripheral blood, taken 28 days after the second AZD1222 dose. Source of these receptors: an adult who received the AZD1222 COVID-19 vaccine.

The CDR3 protein is CASSRTSGGGEQFF. The CDR3 DNA sequence: TGTGCCAGCAGCCGAACGAGCGGGGGGGGTGAGCAGTTCTTC. The rearrangement uses TRBV6-2 or TRBV6-3 and TRBJ2-1, with 10 nucleotides matching TRBD2. V gave up 6 bases and J gave up 9 bases; unmatched junction bases: 8. Germline V lookup: CDR1 MNHEY, CDR2 SVGEGT. CDR3 size: 14 residues.

The chain links TRBV3-1 (or the pseudogene TRBV3-2) to TRBJ2-7; 8 bases are shared with TRBD1. The CDR3 is 14 residues long. Germline CDR1 and CDR2: LGHDT and YNNKEL (reference sequence). Germline trimming cut 5 bases from V and 1 base from J; bases unmatched to any gene: 4. The CDR3 region has the DNA TGTGCCAGCAGCGCTCGACAGGGGTCCTACGAGCAGTACTTC. As protein: CASSARQGSYEQYF.

The CDR3 loop reads CASSLQGLGNSPLHF. In DNA, the CDR3 is TGTGCCAGCAGCTTGCAGGGTTTGGGTAATTCACCCCTCCACTTT. The chain has TRBV5-5 and TRBJ1-6, with a weak D call TRBD1 (5 bases). V lost 1 base and J lost 6, with 11 bases in between. Germline CDR1 SGHKS, CDR2 YYEKEE (reference sequence). The CDR3 has 15 residues.

The V and J genes are TRBV6-4 and TRBJ2-7, with D perhaps matching TRBD1 (6 bases). Germline V gives CDR1 MRHNA, CDR2 SNTAGT. Trimming pared 7 bases from V and 6 bases from J, leaving 19 bases between. The CDR3 runs to 14 residues. The DNA for the CDR3 is TGTGCCAGCAAAGCCGGGACACCTTTCGGCGAGCAGTACTTC. Encoded protein: CASKAGTPFGEQYF.

V and J are TRBV6-1 and TRBJ2-7; 12 positions match TRBD1. The V segment lost 6 bases and the J segment 1 base; nucleotides outside the gene matches: 4. CDR1 and CDR2 (germline): MNHNS, SASEGT. This CDR3 contains 15 residues. The chain's CDR3 is CASRPGQGASYEQYF. CDR3 sequence (DNA): TGTGCCAGCAGGCCGGGACAGGGGGCATCCTACGAGCAGTACTTC.

The chain employs TRBV28 and TRBJ2-2, with 16 bases that match TRBD2. The CDR3 is 20 amino acids. CDR1 MDHEN and CDR2 SYDVKM come from the germline V gene. V lost 3 bases and J lost 5; bases outside the gene matches: 12. Written as DNA, the CDR3 is TGTGCCAGCAGTTTCCCCGGGACTAGCGGGGGGGCGCCGAGTACCGGGGAGCTGTTTTTT. As protein: CASSFPGTSGGAPSTGELFF. Full variable domain (remainder filled in from reference TRBV28 and TRBJ2-2): DVKVTQSSRYLVKRTGEKVFLECVQDMDHENMFWYRQDPGLGLRLIYFSYDVKMKEKGDIPEGYSVSREKKERFSLILESASTNQTSMYLCASSFPGTSGGAPSTGELFFGEGSRLTVL.

The CDR3 protein is CASSYSGGAGETQYF. The CDR3 region has the DNA TGTGCCAGCAGTTACAGCGGGGGGGCCGGGGAGACCCAGTACTTC. The J gene is TRBJ2-5, the V gene TRBV6-5; TRBD2 matches at 10 bases. From germline, CDR1 is MNHEY and CDR2 SVGAGI. The CDR3 is 15 amino acids. The V segment lost 2 bases and the J segment 5 bases; nucleotides outside the gene matches: 5.

This chain links TRBV7-9 with TRBJ1-3; D remains ambiguous. This CDR3 spans 15 amino acids. CDR1 is SEHNR, CDR2 FQNEAQ, per germline (reference sequence). V was trimmed by 5 bases and J by 2 bases, leaving 13 bases between them. CDR3 DNA sequence: TGTGCCAGCAGCAGTCTAAAAAGCGCTGGAAACACCATATATTTT. Translation: CASSSLKSAGNTIYF.

The CDR3 nucleotides are TGTGCCAGCAGCAACCGGGACAGGGCGAACACTGAAGCTTTCTTT. This encodes CASSNRDRANTEAFF. This rearrangement joins TRBV11-2 to TRBJ1-1; the match to TRBD1 covers 9 bases. Germline loops: CDR1 SGHAT, CDR2 FQNNGV. V lost 5 bases and J lost 1; bases outside the gene matches: 5. The CDR3 is 15 residues long.

V and J are TRBV28 and TRBJ1-4, with a weak D call TRBD1 (5 bases). The germline CDR1 and CDR2 sequences are MDHEN and SYDVKM. Trimming left V 7 bases short and J 7 bases short, with 19 bases between. This CDR3 has 15 amino acids. CDR3 coding DNA: TGTGCCAGCACTCTTCCTAACCATGGGGCTGAAAAACTGTTTTTT. Protein: CASTLPNHGAEKLFF.

This chain uses TRBV6-1 with TRBJ1-2; D not certain. V lost 2 bases, J lost 0 bases, and 16 bases lay in between. Germline lookup yields CDR1 MNHNS and CDR2 SASEGT. There are 17 residues in the CDR3. The CDR3 loop reads CASSETAVPGANYGYTF. DNA of the CDR3: TGTGCCAGCAGTGAAACTGCCGTCCCTGGGGCTAACTATGGCTACACCTTC.

The chain uses TRBV6-1 and TRBJ2-7; D is unresolved. The V end was cut by 3 bases, the J end by 0 bases, with 12 bases between. The CDR3 is 15 amino acids. Germline CDR1 is MNHNS and CDR2 is SASEGT. The CDR3 DNA reads as TGTGCCAGCAGTGATGAGACCTTGAGCTCCTACGAGCAGTACTTC. It encodes CASSDETLSSYEQYF.

This clone showed up just once. V is TRBV7-9 and J is TRBJ1-2; TRBD1 matches 11 bases. The CDR3 spans 15 residues. Germline trimming cut 5 bases from V and 2 bases from J; bases unmatched to any gene: 4. CDR1 and CDR2 from the germline V gene are SEHNR and FQNEAQ (reference sequence). CDR3 DNA sequence: TGTGCCAGCAGCCGCGGACAGGGGGCGAACTATGGCTACACCTTC. Translation: CASSRGQGANYGYTF. The whole variable domain, remainder taken from reference TRBV7-9 and TRBJ1-2, is DTGVSQNPRHKITKRGQNVTFRCDPISEHNRLYWYRQTLGQGPEFLTYFQNEAQLEKSRLLSDRFSAERPKGSFSTLEIQRTEQGDSAMYLCASSRGQGANYGYTFGSGTRLTVV.

The chain uses TRBV7-2 and TRBJ1-5; D perhaps matches TRBD1 (6 bases). Germline values: CDR1 SGHTA, CDR2 FQGNSA. The CDR3 extends over 17 amino acids. Deletions cut 5 bases from V and 0 bases from J, with 17 bases between. The CDR3 loop reads CASSPNTRGNSNQPQHF. The CDR3 DNA follows: TGTGCCAGCAGCCCCAACACCAGGGGAAATAGCAATCAGCCCCAGCATTTT.

The genes are TRBV24-1 and TRBJ2-7; the D gene is possibly TRBD1 (5 bases). Germline lookup yields CDR1 KGHDR and CDR2 SFDVKD. Trimming shortened V by 4 bases and J by 1 base, and 13 bases separated the two germline ends. The CDR3 has 15 amino acids. Here the CDR3 reads CATSDSGMRSYEQYF. The DNA for the CDR3 is TGTGCCACCAGTGACTCAGGGATGAGATCCTACGAGCAGTACTTC.

The chain links TRBV27 to TRBJ2-2, with 12 bases matching TRBD2. J gave up 11 bases and V 6 bases, and 10 bases lay outside the gene matches. The CDR3 covers 15 residues. Germline V gene sequence: CDR1 MNHEY, CDR2 SMNVEV (reference sequence). CDR3 coding DNA: TGTGCCAGCAGCCGAGGACTAGCGGGGTTTAGTGAGCTGTTTTTT. It yields the protein CASSRGLAGFSELFF.

The chain uses TRBV4-2 and TRBJ2-7; a possible D gene is TRBD2 (6 bases). Trimming stripped 4 bases from V and 0 bases from J, with 22 bases between. The CDR3 contains 18 residues. Germline lookup yields CDR1 LGHNA and CDR2 YNFKEQ. The CDR3 DNA reads TGTGCCAGCAGCCCACGGGCTAGCGACTCCTCGGGCTCCTACGAGCAGTACTTC. Encoded protein: CASSPRASDSSGSYEQYF.

The chain recombines TRBV28 with TRBJ1-5, with TRBD1 matching over 7 bases. CDR3 length: 14 amino acids. V lost 7 bases and J lost 3; bases outside the gene matches: 6. The V gene's germline CDR1 is MDHEN and CDR2 SYDVKM. CDR3 loop: CASTRGQINQPQHF. As DNA, the CDR3 is TGTGCCAGCACCCGGGGACAGATCAATCAGCCCCAGCATTTT.

V gene TRBV9 combines with J gene TRBJ2-6, with 10 bases fitting TRBD1. In germline, CDR1 is SGDLS, CDR2 YYNGEE. The trim removed 4 bases at V and 2 bases at J, leaving 6 bases unmatched. CDR3 size: 17 residues. As DNA, the CDR3 is TGTGCCAGCAGCCGACGGACAGGGGGGGCTGGGGCCAACGTCCTGACTTTC. It yields the protein CASSRRTGGAGANVLTF.